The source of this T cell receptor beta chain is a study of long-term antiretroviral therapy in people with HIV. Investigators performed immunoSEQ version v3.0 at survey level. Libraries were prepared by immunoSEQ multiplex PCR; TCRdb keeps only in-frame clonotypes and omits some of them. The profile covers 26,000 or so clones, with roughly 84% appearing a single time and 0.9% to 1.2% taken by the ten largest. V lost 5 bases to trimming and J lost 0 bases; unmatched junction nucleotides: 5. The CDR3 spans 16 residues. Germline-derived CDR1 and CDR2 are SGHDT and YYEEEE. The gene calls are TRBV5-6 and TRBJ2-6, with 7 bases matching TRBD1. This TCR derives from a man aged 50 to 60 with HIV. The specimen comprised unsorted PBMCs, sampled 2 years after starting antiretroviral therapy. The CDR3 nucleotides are TGTGCCAGCAGACGGACAGGTAGCTCTGGGGCCAACGTCCTGACTTTC. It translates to CASRRTGSSGANVLTF.